This T cell receptor (beta chain) was profiled in a study of shared clonotypes between healthy human individuals. About this clone: Its specificity is unknown.

At deep level, the assay was performed. Genomic DNA from each subset was divided evenly over several immunoSEQ plates. Sequencing used immunoSEQ multiplex PCR; TCRdb keeps in-frame clones, though not all of them. The sample includes some 2,500,000 clones, 80% to 95% of them seen just once. Whole-study findings and limits: Measured sharing among donors was expected to vary with sequencing depth. Sampling covered nothing but blood. Tissue TCR repertoires likely differ from those found in blood.

The sample was naive CD4+ T cells from PBMCs. Subset specified: CD45RA+ positively selected. This clonotype originated in a man aged 18 to 29 in good health. Some clones in this sample may be carry-over from other donors' samples.

The CDR3 nucleotides are TGTGCCAGCAGCCAAGATAGCTTCCCAGATACGCAGTATTTT. Encoded protein: CASSQDSFPDTQYF. The chain employs TRBV14 and TRBJ2-3; D ambiguous. Germline-derived CDR1 and CDR2 are SGHDN and FVKESK. V was cut by 0 bases and J by 4 bases, with 8 bases left in between. The CDR3 has 14 residues.